The rows below give T cell receptor beta chains drawn from one sample of a study of CXCR3-negative and CXCR3-positive naive CD8 T cells. TCRdb reanalyzed the 5' RACE reads, giving one entry per CDR3 protein sequence and no DNA. The sample totals some 140,000 distinct CDR3 sequences; its top ten clones hold 0.45% to 0.55%. Sequencing used naive CXCR3+ CD8+ T cells from blood. These receptors were taken from a human donor in good health. Some clones in this sample may be carry-over from other donors' samples. The CDR3 runs from the conserved cysteine through the conserved F or W.

j_call,v_call,cdr3_aa
TRBJ2-3,TRBV21-1,CASSLPLLTDTQYF
TRBJ1-4,TRBV19,CASSPRGNEKLFF
TRBJ2-7,TRBV28,CASRPTAQGAGGEQYF
TRBJ2-7,TRBV27,CASSLSVRTFVYEQYF
TRBJ2-1,TRBV12-3/TRBV12-4,CASRERGVYNEQFF
TRBJ2-2,TRBV7-9,CASSDAGGYTGELFF
TRBJ2-1,TRBV19,CASSLGTIEQFF
TRBJ2-3,TRBV7-9,CASSRLAGQKYDTDTQYF
TRBJ1-2,TRBV5-5,CASSLGTGVSYGYTF
TRBJ1-6,TRBV7-9,CASSLGGGGYNSPLHF
TRBJ2-3,TRBV28,CASSLWDSPTDTQYF
TRBJ2-3,TRBV7-9,CASSAKSVTSTDTQYF
TRBJ2-7,TRBV7-6,CASSLVTGTYEQYF
TRBJ1-5,TRBV5-6,CASSLGQGSNQPQHF
TRBJ2-2,TRBV11-2,CASSLGGPHGELFF
TRBJ1-1,TRBV20-1,CSARWTGWTTEAFF
TRBJ1-1,TRBV12-3/TRBV12-4,CASSLGVSMNTEAFF
TRBJ2-7,TRBV19,CASSILLAGPYEQYF
TRBJ1-5,TRBV15,CATSSARGFQPQHF
TRBJ2-5,TRBV7-8,CASSLIAGANQETQYF
TRBJ1-1,TRBV7-9,CASSPTGDTEAFF
TRBJ1-1,TRBV27,CASSGTGMNTEAFF
TRBJ2-1,TRBV4-2,CASSQGTDSYNEQFF
TRBJ2-4,TRBV11-2,CASSLVADQNIQYF
TRBJ2-1,TRBV5-4,CASSLAKGTYNEQFF
TRBJ2-3,TRBV20-1,CSARGLDRSAVDTQYF
TRBJ2-7,TRBV28,CASSLSVTGHQVREQYF
TRBJ2-1,TRBV19,CASSIHSGGRSYNEQFF
TRBJ2-3,TRBV20-1,CSASLMRAGSSTDTQYF
TRBJ2-3,TRBV29-1,CSVEGLTDTQYF
TRBJ2-7,TRBV7-9,CASSYRVSHEQYF
TRBJ1-4,TRBV27,CASSSLTGGGKKLFF
TRBJ2-7,TRBV28,CASSFTGLALGEQYF
TRBJ2-5,TRBV7-9,CASSPPEGETQYF